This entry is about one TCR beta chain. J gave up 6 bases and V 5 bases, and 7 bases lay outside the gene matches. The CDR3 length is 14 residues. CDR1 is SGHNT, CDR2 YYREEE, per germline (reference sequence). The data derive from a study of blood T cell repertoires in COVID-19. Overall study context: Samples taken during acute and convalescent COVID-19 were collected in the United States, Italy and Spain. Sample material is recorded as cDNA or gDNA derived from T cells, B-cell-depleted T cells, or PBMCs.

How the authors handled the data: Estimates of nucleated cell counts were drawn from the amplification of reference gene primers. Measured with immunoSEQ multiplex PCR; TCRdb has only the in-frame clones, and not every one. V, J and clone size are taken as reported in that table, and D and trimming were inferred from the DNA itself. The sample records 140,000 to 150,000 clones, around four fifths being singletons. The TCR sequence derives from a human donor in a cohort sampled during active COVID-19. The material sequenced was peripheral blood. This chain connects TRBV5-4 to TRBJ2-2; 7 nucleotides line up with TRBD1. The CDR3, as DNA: TGTGCCAGCAGTTACCAGGGGGTAGCCGGGGAGCTGTTTTTT. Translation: CASSYQGVAGELFF.